This TCR beta chain comes out of a study of Graves' ophthalmopathy and Graves' hyperthyroidism. Study-level points and caveats: The blood repertoire also included most expanded thyroid clonotypes above 0.001 frequency. A 13-signature model separated ophthalmopathy from stable hyperthyroidism, reaching about 91% sensitivity and roughly 81% specificity cross-validated.

TCR beta CDR3 amplification used RNA transcripts. Second-round multiplex PCR followed a first-round RT-PCR using HTBI primers. TCRdb independently ran MiXCR on the multiplex PCR reads; one entry per CDR3 protein. The data contain about 480,000 distinct CDR3 sequences, approximately 14% of them seen just once; the ten biggest clones take up 9.5% to 10%. Disease in donors with ophthalmopathy had moderate-to-severe activity, CAS ≥3, NOSPECS ≥4 and under 3 months' duration. This CDR3 contains 16 residues. V was cut by 2 bases and J by 0 bases, with 11 bases left in between. Per germline, CDR1 MNHNS and CDR2 SASEGT. About this clonotype itself: The antigen remains undetermined.

The rearrangement links TRBV6-1 to TRBJ2-4; D gene unclear. The sequenced sample consisted of blood. The TCR originated in a woman between 25 and 40 years old with Graves' ophthalmopathy. The DNA of the CDR3 is TGTGCCAGCAGTGAACCAGACGTACTAGCCAAAAACATTCAGTACTTC. Translated, it gives CASSEPDVLAKNIQYF.